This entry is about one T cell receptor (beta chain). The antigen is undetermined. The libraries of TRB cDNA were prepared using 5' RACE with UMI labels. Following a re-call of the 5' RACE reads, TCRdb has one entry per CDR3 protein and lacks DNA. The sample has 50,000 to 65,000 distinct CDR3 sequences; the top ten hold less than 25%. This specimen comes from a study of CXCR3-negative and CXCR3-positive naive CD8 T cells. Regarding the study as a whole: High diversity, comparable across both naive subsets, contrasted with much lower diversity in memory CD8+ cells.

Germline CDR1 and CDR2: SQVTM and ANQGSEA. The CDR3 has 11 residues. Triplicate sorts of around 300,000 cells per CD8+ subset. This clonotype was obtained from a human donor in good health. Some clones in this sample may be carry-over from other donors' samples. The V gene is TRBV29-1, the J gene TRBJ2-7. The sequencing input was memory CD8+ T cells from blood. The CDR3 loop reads CSVEGPYEQYF.